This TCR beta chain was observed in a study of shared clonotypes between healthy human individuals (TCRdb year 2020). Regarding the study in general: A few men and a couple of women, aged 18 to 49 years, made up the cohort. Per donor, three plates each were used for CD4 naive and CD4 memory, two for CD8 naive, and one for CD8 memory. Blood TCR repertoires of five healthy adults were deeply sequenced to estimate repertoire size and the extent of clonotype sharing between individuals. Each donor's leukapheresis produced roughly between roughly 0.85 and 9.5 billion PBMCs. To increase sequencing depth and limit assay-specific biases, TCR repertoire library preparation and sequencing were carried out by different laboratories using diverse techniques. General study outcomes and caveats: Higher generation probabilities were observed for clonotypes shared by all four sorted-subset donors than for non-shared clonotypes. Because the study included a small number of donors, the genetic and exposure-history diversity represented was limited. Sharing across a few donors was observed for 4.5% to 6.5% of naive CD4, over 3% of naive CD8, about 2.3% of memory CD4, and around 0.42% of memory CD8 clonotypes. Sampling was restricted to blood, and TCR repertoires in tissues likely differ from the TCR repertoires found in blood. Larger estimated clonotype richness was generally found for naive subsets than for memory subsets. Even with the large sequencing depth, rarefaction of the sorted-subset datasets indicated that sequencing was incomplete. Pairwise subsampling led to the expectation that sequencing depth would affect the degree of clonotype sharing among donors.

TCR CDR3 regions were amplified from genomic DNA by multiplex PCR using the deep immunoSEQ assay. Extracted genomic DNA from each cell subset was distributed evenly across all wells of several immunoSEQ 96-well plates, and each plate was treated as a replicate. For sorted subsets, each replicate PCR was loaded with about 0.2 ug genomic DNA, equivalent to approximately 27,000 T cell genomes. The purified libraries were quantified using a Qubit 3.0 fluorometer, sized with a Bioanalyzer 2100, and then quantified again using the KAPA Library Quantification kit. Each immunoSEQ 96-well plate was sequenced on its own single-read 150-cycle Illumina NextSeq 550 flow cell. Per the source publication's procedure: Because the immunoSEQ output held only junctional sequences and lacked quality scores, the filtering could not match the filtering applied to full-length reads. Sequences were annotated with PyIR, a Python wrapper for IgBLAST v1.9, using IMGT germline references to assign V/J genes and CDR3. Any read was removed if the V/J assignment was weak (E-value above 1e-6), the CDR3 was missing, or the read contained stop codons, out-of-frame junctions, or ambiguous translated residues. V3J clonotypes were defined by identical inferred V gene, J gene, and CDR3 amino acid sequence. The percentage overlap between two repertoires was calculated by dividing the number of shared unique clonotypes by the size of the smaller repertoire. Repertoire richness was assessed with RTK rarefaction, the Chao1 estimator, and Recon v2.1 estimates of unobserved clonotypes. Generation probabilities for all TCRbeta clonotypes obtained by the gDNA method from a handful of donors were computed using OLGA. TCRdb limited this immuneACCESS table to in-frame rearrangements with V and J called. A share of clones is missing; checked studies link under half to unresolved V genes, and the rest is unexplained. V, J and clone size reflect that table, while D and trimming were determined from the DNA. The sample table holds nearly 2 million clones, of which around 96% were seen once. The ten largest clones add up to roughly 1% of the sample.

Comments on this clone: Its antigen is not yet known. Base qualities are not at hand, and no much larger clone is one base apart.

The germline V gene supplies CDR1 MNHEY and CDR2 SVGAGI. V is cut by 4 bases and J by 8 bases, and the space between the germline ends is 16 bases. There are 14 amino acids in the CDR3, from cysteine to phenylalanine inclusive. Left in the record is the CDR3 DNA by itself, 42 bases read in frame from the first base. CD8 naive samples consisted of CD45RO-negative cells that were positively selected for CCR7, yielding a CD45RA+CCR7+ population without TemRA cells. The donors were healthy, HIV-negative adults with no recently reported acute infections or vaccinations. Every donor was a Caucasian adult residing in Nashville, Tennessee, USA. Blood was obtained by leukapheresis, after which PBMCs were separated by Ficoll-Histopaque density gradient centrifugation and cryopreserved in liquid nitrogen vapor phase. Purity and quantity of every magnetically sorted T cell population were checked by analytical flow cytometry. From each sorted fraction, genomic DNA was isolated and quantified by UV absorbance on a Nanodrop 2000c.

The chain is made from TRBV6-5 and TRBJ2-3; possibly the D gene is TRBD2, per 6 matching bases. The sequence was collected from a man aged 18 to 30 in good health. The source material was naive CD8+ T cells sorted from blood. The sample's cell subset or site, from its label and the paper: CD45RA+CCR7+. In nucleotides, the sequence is TGTGCCAGCAGTTGGTCGGAGGGCGCAGCTACGCAGTATTTT. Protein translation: CASSWSEGAATQYF.